The 4 T cell receptor beta chains given below trace back to one sample, sequenced in a study of T-cell reconstitution after alpha-beta-depleted transplantation in children. The TCRbeta library incorporated unique molecular identifiers. Each CDR3 protein gets one entry after TCRdb re-called the PCR reads with MiXCR. Of roughly 490,000 distinct CDR3 sequences detected, about an eighth appear once; the ten largest clones hold 12% to 15%. The sequenced sample was PBMCs, mostly from graft donor cells, obtained 180 days after TCRalphabeta/CD19-depleted stem cell transplant. The receptor set was obtained from a female patient between 2 and 15 years old who had a stem cell transplant for aplastic anemia, so the T cells may come from the graft donor.

This chain connects TRBV20-1 to TRBJ2-7; D uncertain. The length of the CDR3 is 9 residues. CDR1 is DFQATT, CDR2 SNEGSKA, per germline (reference sequence). Trimming took off 5 bases at V and 11 bases at J, with 10 bases between the two ends. The CDR3 spells CSAGSQEYF. The CDR3 DNA is TGCAGTGCTGGTAGCCAGGAGTACTTC.

A remark on this clonotype: Relative to the germline gene, one junction end is altered; a read error may explain this. The chain couples TRBV5-1 to TRBJ1-1, with a possible D match to TRBD1 (6 bases). The V gene's germline CDR1 is SGHRS and CDR2 YFSETQ. CDR3 length: 15 amino acids. The CDR3 region has the DNA TGCGTCAGCAGCTTGGAGACAGGAGCGAACACTGAAGCTTTCTTT. Translated, it gives CVSSLETGANTEAFF.

This clonotype showed up just a few times. The V call is TRBV5-6, the J call TRBJ2-2; either TRBD1 or TRBD2 may supply D (5 bases each). The germline V gene has CDR1 SGHDT and CDR2 YYEEEE. Trimming pared 6 bases from V and 5 bases from J, leaving 14 bases between. This CDR3 spans 14 amino acids. CDR3 sequence (DNA): TGTGCCAGCAATTACGGGGCGGCAACCGGGGAGCTGTTTTTT. Protein: CASNYGAATGELFF.

In the case of this clonotype: One end of the junction is discordant with germline, which a read error may explain. V usage is TRBV28 and J usage is TRBJ2-7; TRBD2 matches at 13 bases. Germline CDR1 and CDR2: MDHEN and SYDVKM. The CDR3 covers 17 residues. The CDR3 DNA is TGTTCCAGCAGCCTAACTAGCGGGAGGGTCCGCTCCTACGAGCAGTACTTC. It yields the protein CSSSLTSGRVRSYEQYF. The entire variable domain, with the rest obtained from reference TRBV28 and TRBJ2-7, is as follows: DVKVTQSSRYLVKRTGEKVFLECVQDMDHENMFWYRQDPGLGLRLIYFSYDVKMKEKGDIPEGYSVSREKKERFSLILESASTNQTSMYLCSSSLTSGRVRSYEQYFGPGTRLTVT.